The 18 T cell receptor beta chains below all came from one sample that was sequenced in a study of low-dose radiotherapy and immunotherapy resistance in tumors. Time point given: after trial treatment. Treatment defined: LDRT plus nivolumab, ipilimumab, low-dose cyclophosphamide and aspirin (RACIN trial). Primers targeting TRAV and TRBV primed first-strand cDNA, covering alpha and beta chains. Over 20 PCR cycles, TCRs were amplified from a constant-region primer and V-primer adapter. TCRdb re-analysed the reads in MiXCR, keeping a single row per CDR3 protein. The sample consists of some 100,000 distinct CDR3 sequences, around 20% of them appearing once. The sequenced sample was PBMCs, obtained after low-dose radiotherapy plus immunotherapy. These receptors were taken from a male donor with prostate cancer.

The table lists this clonotype with many counts. The genes are TRBV12-3 or TRBV12-4 and TRBJ2-3; no clear D. The CDR3 totals 14 residues. Deletions cut 6 bases from V and 5 bases from J, with 15 bases between. The CDR3 coding sequence is TGTGCCAGCAGCCCTGCCCCTTGGGGAGATACGCAGTATTTT. It is translated as CASSPAPWGDTQYF.

This clonotype has a handful of counts. This rearrangement joins TRBV18 to TRBJ2-7; 7 bases map to TRBD2. Unmatched junction bases numbered 5, after V lost 3 bases and J lost 0 bases. The CDR3 has 15 residues. Germline V gene sequence: CDR1 KGHSH, CDR2 LQKENI. CDR3 sequence reads: CASSPGGESSYEQYF. In DNA form, the CDR3 reads TGTGCCAGCTCACCGGGAGGGGAAAGCTCCTACGAGCAGTACTTC.

At least ten counts were recorded for this clonotype. The chain combines TRBV29-1 with TRBJ2-3; 14 nucleotides align to TRBD2. This CDR3 has 14 residues. Germline V lookup: CDR1 SQVTM, CDR2 ANQGSEA. The junction had 6 bases not matched to a gene; V was cut back by 7 bases and J by 6 bases. DNA for the CDR3: TGCAGCGCTGGACTAGCGGGGGGCGTGGATACGCAGTATTTT. This sequence encodes CSAGLAGGVDTQYF.

This clonotype was seen more than once but under ten times. The chain combines TRBV25-1 with TRBJ1-1; possibly TRBD1 for D (5 bases). The CDR3 spans 16 residues. Trimming stripped 1 base from V and 0 bases from J, with 12 bases between. The germline gives CDR1 MGHDK, CDR2 SYGVNS. CDR3 sequence reads: CASSEWGSRMNTEAFF. CDR3 bases: TGTGCCAGCAGTGAATGGGGCAGCCGTATGAACACTGAAGCTTTCTTT. The whole variable domain, filled in from reference TRBV25-1 and TRBJ1-1, reads EADIYQTPRYLVIGTGKKITLECSQTMGHDKMYWYQQDPGMELHLIHYSYGVNSTEKGDLSSESTVSRIRTEHFPLTLESARPSHTSQYLCASSEWGSRMNTEAFFGQGTRLTVV.

This clonotype occurred many times. The chain employs TRBV6-1 and TRBJ2-7; D unresolved. The V end was cut by 1 base, the J end by 2 bases, with 6 bases between. The CDR3 spans 13 residues. From germline, CDR1 is MNHNS and CDR2 SASEGT. This CDR3 reads CASSEGWAYEQYF. The DNA for the CDR3 is TGTGCCAGCAGTGAAGGTTGGGCCTACGAGCAGTACTTC.

This clonotype was counted many times. The rearrangement joins TRBV11-2 to TRBJ2-3; D possibly matches TRBD1 or TRBD2 (6 bases each). Germline loops: CDR1 SGHAT, CDR2 FQNNGV. The CDR3 totals 16 residues. The V gene lost 4 bases and the J gene lost 1 base, with 15 bases spanning the gap. CDR3 protein: CASSSQGRGGTDTQYF. CDR3 in DNA: TGTGCCAGCAGCTCTCAGGGGCGGGGTGGCACAGATACGCAGTATTTT.

This clonotype was detected ten times or more. The genes are TRBV7-2 and TRBJ1-5; D is uncertain. The ends were cut back, 4 bases at V and 6 bases at J, with 16 bases in the middle. CDR3 length: 15 residues. Per the germline V gene, CDR1 is SGHTA and CDR2 is FQGNSA. This CDR3 reads CASSWGKRALQPQHF. DNA of the CDR3: TGTGCCAGCAGCTGGGGTAAGCGGGCCCTTCAGCCCCAGCATTTT. The variable domain in full, completed from reference TRBV7-2 and TRBJ1-5, reads GAGVSQSPSNKVTEKGKDVELRCDPISGHTALYWYRQSLGQGLEFLIYFQGNSAPDKSGLPSDRFSAERTGGSVSTLTIQRTQQEDSAVYLCASSWGKRALQPQHFGDGTRLSIL.

V is TRBV3-1 and J is TRBJ2-3, with 11 bases identical to TRBD2. In germline, CDR1 is LGHDT, CDR2 YNNKEL (reference sequence). CDR3 length equals 16 residues. V shed 1 base, J shed 2 bases, and the junction held 2 bases outside the gene matches. DNA for the CDR3: TGTGCCAGCAGCCAAGGACTAGCGGGGATCACAGATACGCAGTATTTT. Amino acids: CASSQGLAGITDTQYF.

This clonotype was counted at least ten times. The chain is built from TRBV6-2 or TRBV6-3 and TRBJ2-7; weak D call: TRBD2 (7 bases). Per the germline V gene, CDR1 is MNHEY and CDR2 is SVGEGT. Trimming removed 5 bases from V and 2 bases from J, with 13 bases in between. The CDR3 is 14 residues long. The CDR3 sequence is CASSPLGGPYEQYF. CDR3 nucleotide sequence: TGTGCCAGCAGTCCTCTGGGGGGGCCCTACGAGCAGTACTTC.

There are many counts of this clonotype. The J gene is TRBJ2-2, the V gene TRBV6-6, with 7 nucleotides matching TRBD1. V was clipped by 2 bases and J by 1 base; unmatched bases: 1. The CDR3 extends over 15 amino acids. Per the germline V gene, CDR1 is MNHNY and CDR2 is SVGAGI (reference sequence). Written as DNA, the CDR3 is TGTGCCAGCAGTTACAGGACAGGGAACACCGGGGAGCTGTTTTTT. It specifies CASSYRTGNTGELFF.

This clonotype was recorded at least ten times. The chain is built from TRBV12-3 or TRBV12-4 and TRBJ1-5; TRBD1 matches at 11 bases. J was trimmed by 6 bases and V by 5 bases; bases with no gene match: 9. The CDR3 totals 16 residues. Written as DNA, the CDR3 is TGTGCCAGCAGTCACCGGGACAGGGGGGTCGGTCAGCCCCAGCATTTT. Protein: CASSHRDRGVGQPQHF.

This clonotype was counted many times. The chain employs TRBV10-3 and TRBJ2-5, with TRBD2 matching over 11 bases. Germline V gene lookup returns CDR1 ENHRY and CDR2 SYGVKD. V gave up 4 bases and J gave up 3 bases; unmatched junction bases: 7. The CDR3 extends over 16 amino acids. CDR3 amino acids: CAISGASGGPEETQYF. CDR3 bases: TGTGCCATCAGTGGGGCTAGCGGGGGGCCCGAAGAGACCCAGTACTTC.

This clonotype was detected many times. This chain uses TRBV18 with TRBJ1-4; tentative D call: TRBD1 (6 bases). This CDR3 has 15 amino acids. V was shortened by 1 base and J by 0 bases, with 6 bases between the two germline ends. Germline lookup yields CDR1 KGHSH and CDR2 LQKENI. The CDR3 loop reads CASSPQGATNEKLFF. The CDR3, as DNA: TGTGCCAGCTCACCACAGGGGGCAACTAATGAAAAACTGTTTTTT.

A few counts support this clonotype. The chain recombines TRBV2 with TRBJ1-5, with D unresolved. With 3 bases removed from V and 3 bases from J, the gap between germline ends came to 9 bases. CDR3 length equals 14 residues. Per germline, CDR1 SNHLY and CDR2 FYNNEI. The CDR3 DNA is TGTGCCAGCAGTGAGTGGGCCTCCAATCAGCCCCAGCATTTT. This gives the protein CASSEWASNQPQHF.

This clonotype was picked up many times. This chain uses TRBV11-3 with TRBJ2-7; weak D call: TRBD2 (6 bases). The CDR3 covers 13 residues. Germline V gene data show CDR1 as SGHNT and CDR2 as YENEEA. V lost 5 bases, J lost 4 bases, and 12 bases lay in between. The CDR3 sequence: CASSVAGGYEQYF. The CDR3 region has the DNA TGTGCCAGCAGCGTAGCTGGGGGGTACGAGCAGTACTTC.

This clonotype was found once. The J gene is TRBJ2-3, the V gene TRBV6-1, with 10 positions matching TRBD2. The CDR3 is 16 amino acids. V lost 5 bases, J lost 2 bases, and 7 bases stayed unmatched. Germline loops: CDR1 MNHNS, CDR2 SASEGT. The CDR3 region is CASSLWTSGSTDTQYF. CDR3 bases: TGTGCCAGCAGTTTATGGACTAGCGGTTCCACAGATACGCAGTATTTT.

At least ten counts were recorded for this clonotype. This chain connects TRBV6-2 or TRBV6-3 to TRBJ1-2, with TRBD1 matching over 7 bases. CDR1 and CDR2 from the germline V gene are MNHEY and SVGEGT. This CDR3 is built from 13 residues. V gave up 6 bases and J gave up 3 bases; unmatched junction bases: 4. CDR3 coding DNA: TGTGCCAGCAGACCCGGGACAGACTATGGCTACACCTTC. Residues: CASRPGTDYGYTF.

This clonotype was counted a few times. The J gene is TRBJ2-1, the V gene TRBV13; D possibly corresponds to TRBD1 (5 bases). The CDR3 runs 15 residues. The germline V gene has CDR1 PRHDT and CDR2 FYEKMQ (reference sequence). With 3 bases removed from V and 6 bases from J, the gap between germline ends came to 15 bases. CDR3 amino acids: CASSFRPGQSNEQFF. In nucleotides, the CDR3 is TGTGCCAGCAGCTTCCGGCCAGGGCAGTCCAATGAGCAGTTCTTC.